The 7 T cell receptor beta chains given below trace back to one sample, sequenced in a study of early T cells in non-severe SARS-CoV-2 infection. Via MiXCR, TCRdb re-called the 5' RACE reads, giving one row per CDR3 protein. The sample has about 31,000 distinct CDR3 sequences, about 5% seen once. The material sequenced was whole blood. All receptors derive from an adult who was a healthcare worker with PCR-confirmed SARS-CoV-2 infection or an uninfected control (not recorded which).

This clonotype was picked up many times. This chain joins TRBV27 and TRBJ1-2, with 9 positions matching TRBD1. Trimming removed 4 bases from V and 3 bases from J; junction bases left unmatched: 3. From germline, CDR1 is MNHEY and CDR2 SMNVEV (reference sequence). The CDR3 sequence is 14 residues long. The CDR3 DNA is TGTGCCAGCAGTTCCACAGGGGGCCACTATGGCTACACCTTC. It translates to CASSSTGGHYGYTF.

Ten or more counts support this clonotype. The V gene is TRBV5-1, the J gene TRBJ1-1; no firm D call. The ends were cut back, 4 bases at V and 1 base at J, with 14 bases in the middle. This CDR3 contains 15 residues. The V gene's germline CDR1 is SGHRS and CDR2 YFSETQ. CDR3 coding DNA: TGCGCCAGCAGCCCGGAGGCAGTAAAGAACACTGAAGCTTTCTTT. Its protein is CASSPEAVKNTEAFF.

The table lists this clonotype with many counts. V and J are TRBV6-5 and TRBJ2-7; the D gene is possibly TRBD1 (5 bases). V was clipped by 0 bases and J by 3 bases, with 9 bases between them. CDR1 is MNHEY and CDR2 is SVGAGI in the germline V gene. The CDR3 is 14 residues long. CDR3 region: CASSYSGRDYEQYF. The CDR3 DNA follows: TGTGCCAGCAGTTACTCGGGCAGGGACTACGAGCAGTACTTC.

There are many counts of this clonotype. The V and J genes are TRBV29-1 and TRBJ2-1; a possible D gene is TRBD2 (5 bases). CDR3 length: 15 amino acids. With 0 bases removed from V and 8 bases from J, the gap between germline ends came to 17 bases. Germline V gene sequence: CDR1 SQVTM, CDR2 ANQGSEA. CDR3 coding DNA: TGCAGCGTTGAAGATCTCCGAGGGAGTATAGATGAGCAGTTCTTC. Its protein is CSVEDLRGSIDEQFF.

This clonotype showed up many times. The CDR3 nucleotides are TGTGCCAGCAGTGCTGCCCCAGGGGATTCACCCCTCCACTTT. Protein sequence: CASSAAPGDSPLHF. The J gene is TRBJ1-6, the V gene TRBV6-1; possibly TRBD1 for D (6 bases). Germline assignment: CDR1 MNHNS and CDR2 SASEGT. The CDR3 is 14 residues long. The V gene lost 4 bases and the J gene lost 8 bases, with 12 bases spanning the gap.

The J gene is TRBJ2-5, the V gene TRBV3-1, with a possible D match to TRBD2 (5 bases). Deletions cut 1 base from V and 3 bases from J, with 15 bases between. CDR1 is LGHDT, CDR2 YNNKEL, per germline (reference sequence). CDR3 length: 16 residues. The CDR3 DNA sequence: TGTGCCAGCAGCCAAGGAGTTCCCGGGGAAAAAGAGACCCAGTACTTC. Its translation is CASSQGVPGEKETQYF.

This clonotype was seen ten or more times. The chain has TRBV12-3 or TRBV12-4 and TRBJ2-3, with TRBD2 identical over 10 bases. V trimming: 5 bases; J trimming: 6 bases; junction bases outside the gene matches: 14. The CDR3 contains 17 residues. The chain's CDR3 is CASSPFTSGGALDTQYF. The CDR3 coding sequence is TGTGCCAGCAGTCCCTTTACGAGCGGGGGGGCCCTGGATACGCAGTATTTT.